This T cell receptor (beta chain) originates from a study of cytomegalovirus exposure and HLA in healthy donors. The study ran its PCR with 60 Vbeta and 13 Jbeta primers. Here immunoSEQ multiplex PCR was the method, and the copy in TCRdb shows in-frame clones only, minus some. The table has 95,000 to 150,000 clones, more than 65% seen once. CDR3 length: 14 amino acids. Germline V gene sequence: CDR1 SGHNT, CDR2 YYREEE (reference sequence). Trimming pared 4 bases from V and 2 bases from J, leaving 13 bases between. Sequencing used PBMCs. This clonotype was sampled from a young man in good health and CMV-seronegative. The chain combines TRBV5-4 with TRBJ2-7; maybe TRBD2 (6 bases). CDR3 protein: CASSTGLSPYEQYF. CDR3 bases: TGTGCCAGCAGCACGGGACTGAGTCCCTACGAGCAGTACTTC.